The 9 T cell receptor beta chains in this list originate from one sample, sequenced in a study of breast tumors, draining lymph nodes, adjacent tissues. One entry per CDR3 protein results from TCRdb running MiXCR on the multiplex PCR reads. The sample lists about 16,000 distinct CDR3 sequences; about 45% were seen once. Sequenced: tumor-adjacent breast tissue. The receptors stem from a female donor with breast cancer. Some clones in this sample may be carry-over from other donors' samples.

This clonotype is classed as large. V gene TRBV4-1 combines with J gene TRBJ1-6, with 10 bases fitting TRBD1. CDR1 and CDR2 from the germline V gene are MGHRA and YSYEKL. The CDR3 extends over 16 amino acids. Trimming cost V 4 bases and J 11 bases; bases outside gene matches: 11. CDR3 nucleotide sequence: TGCGCCAGCAGCCTTTGGAGACAGGGGGCCAGGCCACCCCTCCACTTT. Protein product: CASSLWRQGARPPLHF.

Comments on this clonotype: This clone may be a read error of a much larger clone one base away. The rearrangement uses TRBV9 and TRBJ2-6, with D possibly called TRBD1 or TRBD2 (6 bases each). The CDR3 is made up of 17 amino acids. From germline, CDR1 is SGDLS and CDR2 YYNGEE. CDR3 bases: TGTGCCGGCAGCGCGGAGGAGGGGGGCTCTGGGGCCACCGTCCTGACTTTC. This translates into CAGSAEEGGSGATVLTF.

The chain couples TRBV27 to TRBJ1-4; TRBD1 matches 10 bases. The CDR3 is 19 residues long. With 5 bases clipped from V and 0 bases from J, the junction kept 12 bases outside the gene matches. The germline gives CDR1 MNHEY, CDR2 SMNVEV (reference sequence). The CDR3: CASSQTRTGGDATNEKLFF. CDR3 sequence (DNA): TGTGCCAGCAGTCAAACCCGGACAGGGGGTGACGCAACTAATGAAAAACTGTTTTTT.

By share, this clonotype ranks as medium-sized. The CDR3 DNA reads TGCAGCGTTGAAGGACAGGGGACCTACGAGCAGTACTTC. Amino acid sequence: CSVEGQGTYEQYF. The V call is TRBV29-1, the J call TRBJ2-7, with 8 bases matching TRBD1. Germline CDR1 SQVTM, CDR2 ANQGSEA. V lost 1 base to trimming and J lost 2 bases; unmatched junction nucleotides: 1. The CDR3 loop spans 13 amino acids.

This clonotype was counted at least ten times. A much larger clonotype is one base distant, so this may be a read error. The CDR3 is CSALRTGGTSEQYF. The CDR3 coding sequence is TGCAGTGCTCTGCGAACAGGGGGAACCTCCGAGCAGTACTTC. The chain is built from TRBV20-1 and TRBJ2-7, with 8 bases identical to TRBD1. The CDR3 length is 14 residues. Germline V CDR1 and CDR2: DFQATT, SNEGSKA (reference sequence). With V trimmed by 5 bases and J by 6 bases, 12 bases remained unmatched.

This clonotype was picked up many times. The CDR3 spells CASSHTWDTEAFF. The CDR3 nucleotides read TGTGCCAGCAGTCATACGTGGGACACTGAAGCTTTCTTT. The chain links TRBV27 to TRBJ1-1; D call uncertain. The CDR3 is 13 residues long. The germline CDR1 and CDR2 sequences are MNHEY and SMNVEV (reference sequence). Trimming left V 5 bases short and J 3 bases short, with 10 bases between.

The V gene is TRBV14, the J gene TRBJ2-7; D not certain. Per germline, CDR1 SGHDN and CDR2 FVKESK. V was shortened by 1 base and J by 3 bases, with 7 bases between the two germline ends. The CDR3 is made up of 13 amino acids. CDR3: CASSQGDLYEQYF. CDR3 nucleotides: TGTGCCAGCAGCCAAGGGGATCTCTACGAGCAGTACTTC.

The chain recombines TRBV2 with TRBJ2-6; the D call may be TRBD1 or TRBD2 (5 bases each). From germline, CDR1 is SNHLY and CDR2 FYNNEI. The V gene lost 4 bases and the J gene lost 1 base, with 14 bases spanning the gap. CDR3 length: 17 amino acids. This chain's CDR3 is CASSAGALSSGANVLTF. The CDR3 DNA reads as TGTGCCAGCAGTGCCGGGGCTCTGTCTTCTGGGGCCAACGTCCTGACTTTC.

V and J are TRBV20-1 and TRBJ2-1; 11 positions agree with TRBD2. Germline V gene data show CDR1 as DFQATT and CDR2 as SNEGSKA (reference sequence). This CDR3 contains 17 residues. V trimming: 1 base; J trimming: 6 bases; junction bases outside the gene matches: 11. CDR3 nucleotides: TGCAGTGCTAGAGTCCCCAGGACTAGCGGGCAGGTCAATGAGCAGTTCTTC. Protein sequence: CSARVPRTSGQVNEQFF.